This record covers a single T cell receptor beta chain. Its target is not known. Only in-frame clones appear in the TCRdb table, and some are missing; sequencing was by immunoSEQ multiplex PCR. Of roughly 120,000 clones in the sample, about 90% were seen once. This sample is drawn from a study of T cell responses to AZD1222 COVID-19 vaccine. Study as a whole: Recipients boosted at about 4 weeks or about 12 weeks are pooled.

The CDR3 has 16 residues. Losses at the gene ends were 1 base for V and 11 bases for J; bases not matched to a gene: 15. Per the germline V gene, CDR1 is MGHRA and CDR2 is YSYEKL. Study outcomes and limitations: Elevations in Spike-specific TCR breadth and depth followed administration of two AZD1222 doses. Unmutated regions of variants are reportedly targeted by nearly half of spike-specific TCRs. CD4 TCRs associated with vaccination spanned spike, dominating at 160-218 and 743-854.

The sequence derives from an adult in good health. This chain connects TRBV4-1 to TRBJ1-1; TRBD1 matches at 8 bases. Sequencing was performed on peripheral blood, taken on day 0 of AZD1222 vaccination. The DNA for the CDR3 is TGCGCCAGCAGCCAAGCGCTTGCAGGGGGCTTTTCGGAGGCTTTCTTT. This encodes CASSQALAGGFSEAFF.